The next 26 T cell receptor beta chains were all read from a single sample in a study of cytomegalovirus exposure and HLA in healthy donors. The PCR employed 60 Vbeta primers together with 13 Jbeta primers. Sequenced by immunoSEQ multiplex PCR; TCRdb stores in-frame clones only, minus some. The repertoire includes about 150,000 clones, about 74% of them detected once, and about 13% sits in the top ten. Sequenced: PBMCs. These receptors were obtained from a man in his forties in good health and CMV-seropositive.

Worth noting for this clone: Other DNA sequences of this sample code for an identical CDR3. The CDR3 is CASSSSYEQYF. CDR3 sequence (DNA): TGTGCCAGCAGCTCGAGCTACGAGCAGTACTTC. The rearrangement joins TRBV5-8 to TRBJ2-7, with no clear D. Germline lookup yields CDR1 SGHTS and CDR2 YDEGEE. The CDR3 runs 11 residues. Trimming removed 3 bases at V and 3 bases at J, with 4 bases between.

With regard to this clone: One junction end disagrees with the germline gene, perhaps due to a read error. Other DNA sequences in this specimen translate into the identical CDR3. CDR3 amino acids: CASSADGTWYDVTGELFF. The CDR3 DNA reads TGTGCCAGCAGTGCTGACGGGACATGGTACGACGTAACCGGGGAGCTGTTCTTT. The chain uses TRBV2 and TRBJ2-2; D may be TRBD1 (6 bases). The CDR3 runs to 18 residues. CDR1 is SNHLY, CDR2 FYNNEI, per germline.

The CDR3 DNA sequence: TGCAGCGTCCCCTGGCAGGGGAGTGAAGCTTTCTTT. Its translation: CSVPWQGSEAFF. V gene TRBV29-1 combines with J gene TRBJ1-1; TRBD1 might be the D (6 bases). CDR1 and CDR2 from the germline V gene are SQVTM and ANQGSEA. The length of the CDR3 is 12 residues. Deletions cut 6 bases from V and 7 bases from J, with 15 bases between.

V gene TRBV28 combines with J gene TRBJ2-1; 8 bases are shared with TRBD2. Germline V gene sequence: CDR1 MDHEN, CDR2 SYDVKM. There are 15 residues in the CDR3. J gave up 5 bases and V 7 bases, and 10 bases lay outside the gene matches. The DNA for the CDR3 is TGTGCCAGCACCCCAGCGGGAGCGGGGGACAATGAGCAGTTCTTC. Amino acid sequence: CASTPAGAGDNEQFF. Full variable domain (missing parts from reference TRBV28 and TRBJ2-1): DVKVTQSSRYLVKRTGEKVFLECVQDMDHENMFWYRQDPGLGLRLIYFSYDVKMKEKGDIPEGYSVSREKKERFSLILESASTNQTSMYLCASTPAGAGDNEQFFGPGTRLTVL.

This clone has only one observation. This rearrangement joins TRBV7-6 to TRBJ2-7; 8 bases match TRBD2. In germline, CDR1 is SGHVS, CDR2 FNYEAQ. J gave up 3 bases and V 3 bases, and 19 bases lay outside the gene matches. The CDR3 contains 19 residues. The CDR3 DNA is TGTGCCAGCAGCTTCCTTCAACCCGGGACTAGGAAGGGGGGCTACGAGCAGTACTTC. This encodes CASSFLQPGTRKGGYEQYF.

The chain links TRBV14 to TRBJ2-3, with D possibly TRBD1 on 5 matching bases. The germline V gene has CDR1 SGHDN and CDR2 FVKESK. The CDR3 length is 12 residues. The germline V and J ends were trimmed by 6 bases and 2 bases, with 6 bases remaining between them. CDR3 residues: CASRGDTDTQYF. In nucleotides, the CDR3 is TGTGCCAGCAGAGGGGACACAGATACGCAGTATTTT.

The chain is built from TRBV6-4 and TRBJ1-1; D not certain. V dropped 8 bases and J dropped 4 bases, with 17 bases sitting between them. The germline gives CDR1 MRHNA, CDR2 SNTAGT. The CDR3 loop spans 14 amino acids. CDR3 nucleotide sequence: TGTGCCAGCTCTCAACTCCCCCCCGCCACTGAAGCTTTCTTT. This gives the protein CASSQLPPATEAFF.

This chain joins TRBV28 and TRBJ1-1; possibly TRBD1 for D (5 bases). CDR3 length: 15 residues. The germline gives CDR1 MDHEN, CDR2 SYDVKM. Trimming pared 1 base from V and 5 bases from J, leaving 14 bases between. The DNA for the CDR3 is TGTGCCAGCAGTTTATTTAATAAGGGGAGGACTGAAGCTTTCTTT. Protein: CASSLFNKGRTEAFF.

This rearrangement joins TRBV10-2 to TRBJ2-7; 8 positions match TRBD2. This CDR3 spans 14 amino acids. The germline V gene has CDR1 WSHSY and CDR2 SAAADI. J was trimmed by 9 bases and V by 7 bases; bases with no gene match: 14. Written as DNA, the CDR3 is TGCGCCAGCACAGAGGGACTAGAAATGCAGGGGCAGTACTTC. It yields the protein CASTEGLEMQGQYF.

The chain couples TRBV7-6 to TRBJ2-5; D unclear. The CDR3 totals 14 residues. The ends were cut back, 4 bases at V and 1 base at J, with 10 bases in the middle. Germline CDR1 SGHVS, CDR2 FNYEAQ. CDR3 DNA sequence: TGTGCCAGCAGCTCGACAACGTCCCAAGAGACCCAGTACTTC. Protein product: CASSSTTSQETQYF.

This clone was recorded once. This chain uses TRBV5-4 with TRBJ1-1; D unresolved. The germline gives CDR1 SGHNT, CDR2 YYREEE (reference sequence). Trimming stripped 4 bases from V and 1 base from J, with 8 bases between. This CDR3 contains 13 residues. In DNA form, the CDR3 reads TGTGCCAGCAGCCTAAGTGAGAACACTGAAGCTTTCTTT. Its protein product is CASSLSENTEAFF.

The chain uses TRBV7-3 and TRBJ1-5, with D possibly matching TRBD1 (6 bases). The CDR3 consists of 13 residues. CDR1 SGHTA and CDR2 FQGTGA come from the germline V gene. V gave up 6 bases and J gave up 9 bases, with 15 bases separating them. The CDR3 is CASSPRDMGPQHF. Here the CDR3 DNA reads TGTGCCAGCAGTCCCCGGGACATGGGGCCCCAGCATTTT.

The rearrangement joins TRBV13 to TRBJ1-5, with unresolved D. The CDR3 spans 13 residues. V was shortened by 6 bases and J by 4 bases, with 10 bases between the two germline ends. In germline, CDR1 is PRHDT, CDR2 FYEKMQ (reference sequence). CDR3 nucleotides: TGTGCCAGCAGTTTGAGAGAGAATCAGCCCCAGCATTTT. As protein: CASSLRENQPQHF.

The CDR3 coding sequence is TGTGCCAGCAGTGTTGAACAGGGGGAGGATCAGCCCCAGCATTTT. It encodes CASSVEQGEDQPQHF. The chain recombines TRBV2 with TRBJ1-5; 8 nucleotides align to TRBD1. J lost 5 bases, V lost 4 bases, and 7 bases had no gene match. From germline, CDR1 is SNHLY and CDR2 FYNNEI. The CDR3 contains 15 residues.

V usage is TRBV4-2 and J usage is TRBJ2-1; 12 bases map to TRBD2. The CDR3 extends over 16 amino acids. Germline CDR1 reads LGHNA; CDR2 reads YNFKEQ. J lost 10 bases, V lost 1 base, and 8 bases had no gene match. DNA for the CDR3: TGTGCCAGCAGCCAAGTAGCCCTAGCGGGAGGGGGGGAGCAGTTCTTC. This translates into CASSQVALAGGGEQFF.

For this clone: At one end the junction does not follow the germline gene, possibly because of a read error. V and J are TRBV7-9 and TRBJ2-2; D not certain. Germline CDR1 and CDR2: SEHNR and FQNEAQ (reference sequence). The CDR3 is 11 residues long. DNA for the CDR3: TGTTCCAGCAGCTGGAGCGGGGAGCTGTTTTTT. Translation: CSSSWSGELFF.

The chain employs TRBV15 and TRBJ2-7; a possible D gene is TRBD2 (5 bases). CDR1 and CDR2 (germline): LNHNV, YYDKDF (reference sequence). Trimming stripped 1 base from V and 4 bases from J, with 8 bases between. The CDR3 extends over 13 amino acids. The CDR3 DNA is TGTGCCACCAGCAGAGGTTGGGAGTACGAGCAGTACTTC. Translation gives CATSRGWEYEQYF.

The chain uses TRBV6-1 and TRBJ1-1; weak D call: TRBD1 (6 bases). Germline CDR1 MNHNS, CDR2 SASEGT. This CDR3 has 14 residues. V was clipped by 5 bases and J by 7 bases, with 17 bases between them. CDR3 nucleotide sequence: TGTGCCAGCAGTTCCCTTCCAGGGGCTAATGAAGCTTTCTTT. This gives the protein CASSSLPGANEAFF.

The V gene is TRBV29-1, the J gene TRBJ1-2; D call uncertain. Germline V gene data show CDR1 as SQVTM and CDR2 as ANQGSEA. Trimming cost V 0 bases and J 12 bases, with 14 bases left between them. The CDR3 sequence is 12 residues long. CDR3 bases: TGCAGCGTTGAAGATCAACGAAGGAGTCACACCTTC. It codes for CSVEDQRRSHTF.

The rearrangement uses TRBV5-5 and TRBJ2-7; D is uncertain. The CDR3 spans 15 residues. The germline V gene has CDR1 SGHKS and CDR2 YYEKEE (reference sequence). The ends were cut back, 0 bases at V and 7 bases at J, with 17 bases in the middle. DNA of the CDR3: TGTGCCAGCAGCTTGGGATCAGGTAATCCGGAAGAGCAGTACTTC. Translation: CASSLGSGNPEEQYF.

Written as DNA, the CDR3 is TGCGCCAGCAGCCTGGACGGAGGCTCCTACGAGCAGTACTTC. It encodes CASSLDGGSYEQYF. The chain combines TRBV5-1 with TRBJ2-5, with D perhaps TRBD2 (5 bases). The end of the DNA is better explained by TRBJ2-7, so the J call may be wrong. The CDR3 is 14 amino acids. Germline V gene lookup returns CDR1 SGHRS and CDR2 YFSETQ.

The chain employs TRBV19 and TRBJ1-5; tentatively, D is TRBD1 (5 bases). The germline V gene encodes CDR1 LNHDA and CDR2 SQIVND (reference sequence). V lost 6 bases to trimming and J lost 5 bases, with 11 bases between them. The CDR3 consists of 13 residues. CDR3 in DNA: TGTGCCAGTAGAGACAGTGGATATCAGCCCCAGCATTTT. Encoded protein: CASRDSGYQPQHF.

This clone was counted once. The chain uses TRBV9 and TRBJ2-2; the D gene is possibly TRBD2 (5 bases). Trimming stripped 5 bases from V and 5 bases from J, with 13 bases between. The germline gives CDR1 SGDLS, CDR2 YYNGEE. CDR3 length equals 14 residues. CDR3 in amino acids: CASSSGGVTGELFF. The CDR3 nucleotides read TGTGCCAGCAGTTCCGGAGGAGTGACCGGGGAGCTGTTTTTT.

The chain combines TRBV19 with TRBJ2-5; 9 nucleotides align to TRBD2. V dropped 7 bases and J dropped 2; count of bases not matched to a gene: 8. This CDR3 comprises 15 residues. CDR1 and CDR2 from the germline V gene are LNHDA and SQIVND (reference sequence). This CDR3 reads CASKGREGWQETQYF. As DNA, the CDR3 is TGTGCCAGTAAGGGGCGGGAGGGATGGCAAGAGACCCAGTACTTC.

The J gene is TRBJ2-1, the V gene TRBV4-3; TRBD2 matches 7 bases. This CDR3 spans 16 amino acids. J lost 3 bases, V lost 0 bases, and 5 bases had no gene match. CDR1 is LGHNA and CDR2 is YSLEER in the germline V gene. CDR3 sequence (DNA): TGCGCCAGCAGCCAAGATTCGGGCGGGAGCTACAATGAGCAGTTCTTC. Its translation: CASSQDSGGSYNEQFF.

J is TRBJ1-1 and V is TRBV9, with TRBD1 as a possible D gene (6 bases). V was shortened by 0 bases and J by 0 bases, with 9 bases between the two germline ends. Germline V gives CDR1 SGDLS, CDR2 YYNGEE. The CDR3 covers 15 residues. The CDR3: CASSVGPGVNTEAFF. The CDR3 region has the DNA TGTGCCAGCAGCGTAGGGCCAGGGGTGAACACTGAAGCTTTCTTT.